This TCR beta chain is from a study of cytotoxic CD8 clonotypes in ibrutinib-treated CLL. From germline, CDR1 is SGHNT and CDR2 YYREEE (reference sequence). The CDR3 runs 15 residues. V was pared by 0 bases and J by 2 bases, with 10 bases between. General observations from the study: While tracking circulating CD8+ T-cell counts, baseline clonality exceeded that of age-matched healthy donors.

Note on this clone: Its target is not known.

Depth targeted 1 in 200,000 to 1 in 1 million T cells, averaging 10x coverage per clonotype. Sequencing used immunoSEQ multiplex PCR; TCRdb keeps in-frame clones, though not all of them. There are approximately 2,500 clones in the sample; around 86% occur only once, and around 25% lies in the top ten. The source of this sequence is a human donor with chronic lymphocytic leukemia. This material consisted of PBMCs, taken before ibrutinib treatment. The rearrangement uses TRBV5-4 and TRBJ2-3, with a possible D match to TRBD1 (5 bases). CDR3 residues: CASSLGQGNTDTQYF. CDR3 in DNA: TGTGCCAGCAGCTTGGGGCAGGGCAACACAGATACGCAGTATTTT.